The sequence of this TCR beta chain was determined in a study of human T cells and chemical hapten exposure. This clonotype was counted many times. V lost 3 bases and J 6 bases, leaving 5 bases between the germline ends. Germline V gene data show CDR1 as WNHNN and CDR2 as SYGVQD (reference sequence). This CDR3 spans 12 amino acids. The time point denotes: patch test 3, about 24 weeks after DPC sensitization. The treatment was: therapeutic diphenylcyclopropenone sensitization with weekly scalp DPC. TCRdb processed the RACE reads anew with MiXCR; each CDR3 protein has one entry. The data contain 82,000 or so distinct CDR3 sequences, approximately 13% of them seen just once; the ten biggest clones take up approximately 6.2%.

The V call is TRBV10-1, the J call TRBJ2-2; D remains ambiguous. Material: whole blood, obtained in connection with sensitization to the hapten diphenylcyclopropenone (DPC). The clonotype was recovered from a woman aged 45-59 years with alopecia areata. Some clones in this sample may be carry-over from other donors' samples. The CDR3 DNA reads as TGCGCCAGCAGTGACTGGCCCGGGGAGCTGTTTTTT. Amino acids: CASSDWPGELFF.